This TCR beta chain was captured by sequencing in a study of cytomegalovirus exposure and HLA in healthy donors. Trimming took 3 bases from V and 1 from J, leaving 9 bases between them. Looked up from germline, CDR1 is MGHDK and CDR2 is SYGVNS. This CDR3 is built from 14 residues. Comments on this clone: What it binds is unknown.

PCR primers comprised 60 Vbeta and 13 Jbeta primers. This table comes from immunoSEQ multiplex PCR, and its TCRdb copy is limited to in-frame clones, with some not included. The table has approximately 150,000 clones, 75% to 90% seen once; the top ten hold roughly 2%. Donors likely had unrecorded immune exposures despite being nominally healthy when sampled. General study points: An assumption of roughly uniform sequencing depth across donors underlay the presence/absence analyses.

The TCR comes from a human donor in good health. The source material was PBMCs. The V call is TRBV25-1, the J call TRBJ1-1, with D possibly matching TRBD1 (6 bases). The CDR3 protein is CASSDTGRNTEAFF. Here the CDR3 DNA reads TGTGCCAGCAGTGATACAGGGCGGAACACTGAAGCTTTCTTT.